This T cell receptor beta chain appears in the sequencing data of a study of human T cells and chemical hapten exposure (dated by TCRdb to the early 2020s). As for the study more broadly: For sensitization, 2% DPC in acetone was applied to a roughly 2 cm by roughly 2 cm area of upper inner arm skin. Patients additionally received weekly therapeutic DPC doses to the scalp throughout the approximately 25-week study period. Patch testing was performed on the upper back with Finn chambers containing 0.01% DPC, and the patch tests were scored after 6 days according to International Contact Dermatitis Research Group standards. The mostly female patient cohort included alopecia areata with under or over 50% scalp involvement, alopecia totalis and alopecia universalis. Libraries were pooled for sequencing, and variation in per-sample TCR yields was attributed mainly to small differences in library volumes within the pool. Peripheral blood TCR repertoire changes were tracked in vivo in alopecia patients during primary and secondary sensitization to the hapten diphenylcyclopropenone (DPC). Blood samples were taken from patients before sensitization (week 0) and then at 2, 6 and about 24 weeks after DPC sensitization. Blood for TCR sequencing was provided by twenty-nine alopecia patients at one to four time points (pre-sensitization, 2, 6 and 24 weeks).

Trimming removed 2 bases from V and 5 bases from J, leaving 9 bases between the germline ends. The CDR3 runs 14 amino acids, cysteine and phenylalanine included. Of the read, only the CDR3 DNA is kept; its 42 bases are in frame from base 1. The germline V gene (reference sequence) yields SGHAT for CDR1 and FQDESV for CDR2. This specimen's time point label, per the study, means: patch test 1, 2 weeks after DPC sensitization. The treatment or condition label, as the study defines it: therapeutic diphenylcyclopropenone sensitization with weekly scalp DPC. At each patch-test visit, blood was drawn before the patch test was applied. Eligible patients were aged 18 to 70, diagnosed with alopecia, deemed suitable for DPC therapy, and excluded if pregnant. Total RNA was isolated from unfractionated whole blood collected in Tempus Blood RNA tubes. A note on this clonotype: Its antigen is unknown. Per-base qualities were not stored, and no clone one base away is much larger.

General study outcomes and caveats: Patch test score correlated positively with the number of PT1 expanded TCRs, reaching significance at thresholds 8, 16 and 32 but not at 4. Significantly more large CDR3 similarity clusters were formed by expanded TCRs than by pre-sensitization or healthy control sets, consistent with antigen-driven responses. No change with DPC sensitization was found in the number of TCRs above 1 in 1000 frequency, and no evidence of global repertoire structure alterations was found. Because every patient had alopecia, a presumed autoimmune disease, the patients' immune response might differ from that of healthy individuals. Repeated subsampling changed both the strength of the expansion versus patch-test correlation and the threshold at which the correlation became significant.

Library preparation used RACE. Data came from a NextSeq 500. During library preparation, unique molecular identifiers were attached to individual cDNA molecules so that TCRs could be counted in a quantitative, reproducible way. Both TCR alpha and TCR beta chains were sequenced from each blood RNA sample. For the original study's pipeline: The median number of TCRs per sample was 85,000 to 100,000, ranging from about 20,000 to 750,000. The Decombinator software suite was used to annotate the V, J and CDR3 of the TCR reads. For the PS versus PT1 abundance plots, all samples were subsampled to the same number of TCRs (28,000). Expanded TCRs were defined as absent before sensitization and observed at least eight times at the 2-week time point. TCRdb's own reprocessing of the public reads used fastp at Q25 and MiXCR and kept productive beta chains. When rows share a CDR3 protein, they turn into one entry using the most common DNA and genes. The authors' filters were not applied to this entry. Here the sample has tens of thousands of distinct CDR3 sequences; 30% to 35% occur a single time. More than 7% of the sample belongs to the ten largest clones.

The sequencing here drew on whole blood, taken in connection with sensitization to the hapten diphenylcyclopropenone (DPC). The rearrangement combines TRBV11-1 with TRBJ1-4; a confident D gene designation cannot be given. This receptor was obtained from a man aged 40-50 years with alopecia areata. Some clones in this sample may be carry-over from other donors' samples. The DNA is as follows: TGTGCCAGCAGCTTATTCAGCGCGAATGAAAAACTGTTTTTT. It translates to CASSLFSANEKLFF.